This is a list of T cell receptor beta chains from one sample in a study of T-cell memory formation after mild COVID-19. One entry per CDR3 protein, called by TCRdb with MiXCR from the 5' RACE reads. The table shows a few hundred thousand distinct CDR3 sequences, with approximately 15% occurring only once. The sequenced material came from PBMCs or a T cell subset sorted from them (not recorded which). These TCRs come from a man aged 18 to 30 who had mild COVID-19 (a few samples of this study predate the infection). Cell type and time point are not known. Each CDR3 is given with its conserved first and last residue. The order of the fields is CDR3 length, V gene, D gene, J gene, CDR3 protein. A D gene is named only where the DNA matches it firmly.

len: 14
v_gene: TRBV7-2
d_gene: NA
j_gene: TRBJ1-6
CDR3aa: CASRGQMYNSPLHF

len: 13
v_gene: TRBV7-6
d_gene: NA
j_gene: TRBJ2-7
CDR3aa: CASSPSPSYEQYF

len: 14
v_gene: TRBV7-2
d_gene: TRBD1
j_gene: TRBJ1-1
CDR3aa: CASTRDRGATEAFF

len: 18
v_gene: TRBV5-4
d_gene: TRBD2
j_gene: TRBJ2-2
CDR3aa: CASSLRSGSGGYTGELFF

len: 14
v_gene: TRBV7-2
d_gene: TRBD2
j_gene: TRBJ2-5
CDR3aa: CASSYDGGGRPQYF

len: 15
v_gene: TRBV7-8
d_gene: NA
j_gene: TRBJ2-5
CDR3aa: CASRFRAVQQETQYF

len: 13
v_gene: TRBV6-5
d_gene: NA
j_gene: TRBJ1-1
CDR3aa: CASSPTLGYEAFF

len: 12
v_gene: TRBV7-2
d_gene: NA
j_gene: TRBJ1-5
CDR3aa: CASSSYNQPQHF

len: 12
v_gene: TRBV29-1
d_gene: NA
j_gene: TRBJ2-3
CDR3aa: CSARQYTDTQYF

len: 15
v_gene: TRBV11-2
d_gene: TRBD2
j_gene: TRBJ2-1
CDR3aa: CASSPTSGGVNEQFF

len: 15
v_gene: TRBV7-6
d_gene: TRBD1
j_gene: TRBJ1-6
CDR3aa: CASSSGQGKISPLHF

len: 14
v_gene: TRBV5-1
d_gene: NA
j_gene: TRBJ2-3
CDR3aa: CASSLERVTDTQYF

len: 15
v_gene: TRBV7-9
d_gene: NA
j_gene: TRBJ1-4
CDR3aa: CASSFLGAGNEKLFF

len: 14
v_gene: TRBV5-5
d_gene: NA
j_gene: TRBJ1-2
CDR3aa: CASSLALGNYGYTF

len: 14
v_gene: TRBV18
d_gene: NA
j_gene: TRBJ2-2
CDR3aa: CASSPRRDTGELFF

len: 15
v_gene: TRBV27
d_gene: NA
j_gene: TRBJ1-4
CDR3aa: CASSLVRVGNEKLFF

len: 10
v_gene: TRBV6-2/TRBV6-3
d_gene: NA
j_gene: TRBJ2-5
CDR3aa: CASRSETQYF

len: 17
v_gene: TRBV4-1
d_gene: TRBD1
j_gene: TRBJ1-5
CDR3aa: CASSQDSTGSGNQPQHF

len: 13
v_gene: TRBV7-2
d_gene: NA
j_gene: TRBJ1-1
CDR3aa: CASSFAPSTEAFF

len: 15
v_gene: TRBV10-3
d_gene: NA
j_gene: TRBJ1-5
CDR3aa: CAISESVQGSQPQHF

len: 14
v_gene: TRBV2
d_gene: NA
j_gene: TRBJ1-3
CDR3aa: CASRKQSSGNTIYF

len: 17
v_gene: TRBV5-6
d_gene: NA
j_gene: TRBJ2-2
CDR3aa: CASSSLGRALNTGELFF

len: 13
v_gene: TRBV9
d_gene: NA
j_gene: TRBJ1-1
CDR3aa: CASSVERATEAFF

len: 17
v_gene: TRBV6-5
d_gene: TRBD1
j_gene: TRBJ1-5
CDR3aa: CASRALGRQGSNQPQHF

len: 15
v_gene: TRBV10-2
d_gene: NA
j_gene: TRBJ2-2
CDR3aa: CASSEGVANTGELFF

len: 12
v_gene: TRBV19
d_gene: TRBD1
j_gene: TRBJ2-1
CDR3aa: CASSTLGQGNSF

len: 12
v_gene: TRBV29-1
d_gene: TRBD1
j_gene: TRBJ2-7
CDR3aa: CSVVRDRAEQYF

len: 13
v_gene: TRBV7-2
d_gene: NA
j_gene: TRBJ2-1
CDR3aa: CASSPRLEGEQFF

len: 16
v_gene: TRBV24-1
d_gene: NA
j_gene: TRBJ2-3
CDR3aa: CATSDPTASSTDTQYF

len: 14
v_gene: TRBV3-1
d_gene: NA
j_gene: TRBJ2-2
CDR3aa: CASSQEVTSGELFF

len: 14
v_gene: TRBV9
d_gene: TRBD1
j_gene: TRBJ1-2
CDR3aa: CASSTGQGAYGYTF

len: 14
v_gene: TRBV28
d_gene: TRBD1
j_gene: TRBJ1-2
CDR3aa: CASTSPGQLYGYTF

len: 13
v_gene: TRBV10-3
d_gene: TRBD1
j_gene: TRBJ2-7
CDR3aa: CAISPTGVYEQYF

len: 16
v_gene: TRBV5-1
d_gene: TRBD1
j_gene: TRBJ2-3
CDR3aa: CASSWGTATSTDTQYF

len: 17
v_gene: TRBV7-6
d_gene: TRBD2
j_gene: TRBJ2-3
CDR3aa: CASSLQTSGGPTDTQYF

len: 12
v_gene: TRBV20-1
d_gene: NA
j_gene: TRBJ1-3
CDR3aa: CSARTAGNTIYF

len: 16
v_gene: TRBV11-2
d_gene: TRBD2
j_gene: TRBJ2-1
CDR3aa: CASSFSLAGGYNEQFF

len: 12
v_gene: TRBV10-3
d_gene: NA
j_gene: TRBJ2-5
CDR3aa: CAISETQETQYF

len: 11
v_gene: TRBV7-2
d_gene: NA
j_gene: TRBJ1-2
CDR3aa: CASSATYGYTF

len: 18
v_gene: TRBV14
d_gene: TRBD2
j_gene: TRBJ2-3
CDR3aa: CASSQDSASGGPTDTQYF

len: 12
v_gene: TRBV10-3
d_gene: NA
j_gene: TRBJ2-3
CDR3aa: CAIGGATDTQYF

len: 18
v_gene: TRBV7-6
d_gene: TRBD1
j_gene: TRBJ1-3
CDR3aa: CASSPRSTGTFSGNTIYF

len: 15
v_gene: TRBV5-1
d_gene: TRBD2
j_gene: TRBJ2-1
CDR3aa: CASSWSSGGATEQFF

len: 14
v_gene: TRBV28
d_gene: TRBD1
j_gene: TRBJ1-2
CDR3aa: CASRLGTGVGGYTF

len: 15
v_gene: TRBV4-1
d_gene: TRBD1
j_gene: TRBJ1-5
CDR3aa: CASSQESGGIQPQHF

len: 17
v_gene: TRBV7-9
d_gene: NA
j_gene: TRBJ2-3
CDR3aa: CASSLSPQATSTDTQYF

len: 13
v_gene: TRBV29-1
d_gene: NA
j_gene: TRBJ2-3
CDR3aa: CSVWERATDTQYF

len: 14
v_gene: TRBV15
d_gene: NA
j_gene: TRBJ2-7
CDR3aa: CATSTRGGVYEQYF

len: 12
v_gene: TRBV20-1
d_gene: NA
j_gene: TRBJ1-1
CDR3aa: CSARATEGTAFF

len: 14
v_gene: TRBV7-2
d_gene: NA
j_gene: TRBJ2-7
CDR3aa: CASSRWTGSSEQYF

len: 15
v_gene: TRBV7-3
d_gene: TRBD2
j_gene: TRBJ2-5
CDR3aa: CASSPGGLAPRAQYF

len: 15
v_gene: TRBV20-1
d_gene: NA
j_gene: TRBJ2-3
CDR3aa: CSARDQRASTDTQYF

len: 16
v_gene: TRBV5-1
d_gene: NA
j_gene: TRBJ2-1
CDR3aa: CASSLLTASSYNEQFF